This TCR beta chain came from a study of CD8+CD57+ T cells in acquired aplastic anemia listed by TCRdb under 2018. The study in broad terms: On average, sorted CD4+ and CD8+ cells yielded 3.2 ug of extracted DNA, with a range of about 0.17 to 27.4 ug. CD8+CD57+ expansion was defined as frequency above the mean frequency observed in healthy subjects.

Genomic DNA served as template for TCR beta VDJ combination and CDR3 sequence profiling. An Illumina HiSeq 2000 was the platform used for TCR repertoire sequencing. As for the original processing: TRBV/TRBJ rearrangement plots, CDR3 size and DJ length profiles, and Simpson's diversity index were used to evaluate the repertoires. Whichever DNA sequence was most abundant in the deep sequencing data was defined as the immunodominant clone. CDR3 amino acid sequences were screened for sharing across subjects and were compared with published repertoires and the VDJdb database. The public reads were run again by TCRdb, first through fastp at Q25 and then through MiXCR, and only productive beta chains were kept. Identical CDR3 protein sequences are pooled into one entry, listed with their most common genes and DNA. TCRdb, not the original authors, processed these V and J calls. For this sample the table gives around 430,000 distinct CDR3 sequences, of which around 30% were detected only once. The ten largest account for 0.8% to 0.85% of the sample.

The patients picked for sequencing were ones in whom flow cytometry had shown an expansion of CD8+CD57+ cells. Severe acquired aplastic anemia was diagnosed in all patients according to International Study of Aplastic Anemia and Agranulocytosis and Camitta criteria. At the time blood was sampled, none of the patients had received any therapy. TCR repertoires of sorted CD4+ and CD8+ blood T cells from severe aplastic anemia patients and healthy subjects were deep-sequenced in the study. Patients were enrolled under clinicaltrials.gov protocols 00001620, 01623167, 00001397, 00071045, 00081523 and 00961064 in the USA. Ficoll-Paque density gradient centrifugation was used to isolate peripheral blood mononuclear cells. CD4+ and CD8+ T cells were sorted by FACS or magnetic beads before DNA extraction. Results and caveats for the whole study, not just this receptor: Patients and healthy controls showed no significant difference in CD8+ Simpson's diversity (P=0.060). Twenty-nine CD8+ CDR3 sequences were shared between patients and controls but appeared highly expressed in patients and within their immunodominant clones.

Many counts were recorded for this clonotype. Its target antigen remains unknown. One base away there is no much larger clone; base qualities are not given. From the cysteine up to the phenylalanine, the CDR3 has a length of 15 residues. Left in the record is the CDR3 DNA by itself, 45 bases read in frame from the first base. The germline ends are 12 bases apart after V is trimmed by 6 bases and J by 0 bases. The germline V gene (reference sequence) sets CDR1 to DFQATT and CDR2 to SNEGSKA. The sequencing input was sorted CD4+, CD8+, or CD8+CD57+ T cells (not recorded which) from PBMCs. This TCR was sampled from a human donor with aplastic anemia. The chain couples TRBV20-1 to TRBJ1-6; TRBD1 could be the D gene, as 5 bases match. The sequence in DNA is TGCAGTGCCTGGACAAGAAGCTCCTATAATTCACCCCTCCACTTT. Translated, this is CSAWTRSSYNSPLHF.